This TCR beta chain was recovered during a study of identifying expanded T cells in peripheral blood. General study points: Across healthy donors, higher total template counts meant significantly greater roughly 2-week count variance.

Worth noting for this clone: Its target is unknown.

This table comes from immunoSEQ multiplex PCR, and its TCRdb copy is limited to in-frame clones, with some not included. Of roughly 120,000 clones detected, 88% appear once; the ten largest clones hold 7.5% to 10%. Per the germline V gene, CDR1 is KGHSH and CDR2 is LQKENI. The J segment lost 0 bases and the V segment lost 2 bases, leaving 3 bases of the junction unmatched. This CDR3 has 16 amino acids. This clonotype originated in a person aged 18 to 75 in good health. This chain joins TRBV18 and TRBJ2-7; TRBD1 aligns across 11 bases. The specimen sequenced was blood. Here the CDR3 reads CASSPEGQGGSYEQYF. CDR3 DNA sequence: TGTGCCAGCTCACCAGAGGGACAGGGGGGCTCCTACGAGCAGTACTTC.